This TCR beta chain emerged from a study of cytomegalovirus exposure and HLA in healthy donors. Study-wide findings and caveats: With later analysis, a missense DCLRE1C variant became linked to TCR beta V- and J-gene trimming. Researchers left out some V segments, among them TRBV6-2 and TRBV6-3, as indistinguishable.

Details on this clone: The antigen is undetermined.

The ends were cut back, 3 bases at V and 6 bases at J, with 10 bases in the middle. Looked up from germline, CDR1 is SGHAT and CDR2 is FQNNGV. This CDR3 spans 13 amino acids. The PCR contained 60 Vbeta and 13 Jbeta primers. Using immunoSEQ multiplex PCR, the repertoire was profiled, and TCRdb retains in-frame clones only, with some absent. The repertoire has about 130,000 clones, around nine tenths of them found once; the top ten carry 4.5% to 6.5%. The sequenced sample was PBMCs. The J gene is TRBJ2-3, the V gene TRBV11-2; maybe TRBD2 (5 bases). This TCR was recovered from a woman younger than 45 in good health and CMV-seronegative. The CDR3 region has the DNA TGTGCCAGCAGCTTTATGGGCGGGGATACGCAGTATTTT. Translating it yields CASSFMGGDTQYF.